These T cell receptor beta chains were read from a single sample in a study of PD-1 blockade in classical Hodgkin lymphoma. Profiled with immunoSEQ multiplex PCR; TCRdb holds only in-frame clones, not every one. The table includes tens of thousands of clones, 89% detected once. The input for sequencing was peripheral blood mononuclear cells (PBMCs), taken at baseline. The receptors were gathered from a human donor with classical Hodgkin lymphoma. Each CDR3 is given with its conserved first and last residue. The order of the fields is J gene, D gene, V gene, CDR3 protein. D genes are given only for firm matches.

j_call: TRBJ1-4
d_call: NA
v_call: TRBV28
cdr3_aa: CASSLEVREKLFF

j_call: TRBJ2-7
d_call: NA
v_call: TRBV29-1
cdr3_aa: CSVVSILPLSYEQYF

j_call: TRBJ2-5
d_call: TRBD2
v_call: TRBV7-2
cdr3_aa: CASSLAGHAPGLAGVETQYF

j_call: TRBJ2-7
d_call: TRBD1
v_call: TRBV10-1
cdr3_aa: CASGQGDEQYF

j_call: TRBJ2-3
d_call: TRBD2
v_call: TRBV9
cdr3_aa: CASSVASSGSTDTQYF

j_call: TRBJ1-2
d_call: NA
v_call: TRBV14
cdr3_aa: CASSQDRGSGYTF

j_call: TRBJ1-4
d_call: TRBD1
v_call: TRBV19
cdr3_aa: CASSTSGGDWYEKLFF

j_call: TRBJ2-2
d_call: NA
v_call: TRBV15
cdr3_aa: CATRTDRVTGELFF

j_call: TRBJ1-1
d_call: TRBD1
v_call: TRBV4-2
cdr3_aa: CASSQDDRVPKANTEAFF

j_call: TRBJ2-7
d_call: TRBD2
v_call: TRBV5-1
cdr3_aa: CASSFGGTYEQYF

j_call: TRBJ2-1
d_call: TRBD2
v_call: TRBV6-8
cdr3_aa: CASETGGPSSVDNEQFF

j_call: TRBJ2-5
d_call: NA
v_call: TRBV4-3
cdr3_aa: CASSQGVPPGYQETQYF

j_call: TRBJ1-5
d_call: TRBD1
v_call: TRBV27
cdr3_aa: CASSLTGTGVQPQHF

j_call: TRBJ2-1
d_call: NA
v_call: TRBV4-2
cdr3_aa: CASSQIPSSYNEQFF

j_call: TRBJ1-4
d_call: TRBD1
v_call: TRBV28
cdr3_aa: CASSLYRPGQGKILFF

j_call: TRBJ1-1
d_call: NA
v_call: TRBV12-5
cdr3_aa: CASGLGPREAFF

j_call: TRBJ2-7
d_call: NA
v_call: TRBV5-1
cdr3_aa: CASSLVGGGYEQYF

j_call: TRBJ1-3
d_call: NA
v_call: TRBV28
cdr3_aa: CASSLPAVSGNTIYF

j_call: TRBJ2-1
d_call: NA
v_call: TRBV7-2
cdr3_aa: CASSLAAYNEQFF

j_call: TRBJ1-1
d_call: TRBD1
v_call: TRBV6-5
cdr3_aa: CASSSTGEAFF

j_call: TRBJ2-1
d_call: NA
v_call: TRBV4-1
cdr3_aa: CASSQLFYNGQFF

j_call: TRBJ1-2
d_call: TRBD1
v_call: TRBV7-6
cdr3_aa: CASSLGQGDYGYTF

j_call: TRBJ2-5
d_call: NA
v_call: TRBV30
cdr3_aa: CAWSVVGWSQETQYF

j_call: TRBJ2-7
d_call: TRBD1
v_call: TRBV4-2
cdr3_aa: CASSLGTAAPEQYF

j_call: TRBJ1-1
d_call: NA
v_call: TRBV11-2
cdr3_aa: CASSLGSATTEAFF

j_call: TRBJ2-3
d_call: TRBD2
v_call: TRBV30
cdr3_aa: CAWSAAGGRTQYF

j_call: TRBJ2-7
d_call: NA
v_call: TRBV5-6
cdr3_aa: CASSLAARRDGFEQYF

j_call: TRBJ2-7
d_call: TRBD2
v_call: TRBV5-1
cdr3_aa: CASSSGLPSYEQYF

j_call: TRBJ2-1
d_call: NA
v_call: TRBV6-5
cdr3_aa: CASNSLMGYNEQFF

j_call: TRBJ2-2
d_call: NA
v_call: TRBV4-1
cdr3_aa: CASSQDPRLGYSGELFF

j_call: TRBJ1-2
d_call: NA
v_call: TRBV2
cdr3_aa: CASTASGGGNYGYTF

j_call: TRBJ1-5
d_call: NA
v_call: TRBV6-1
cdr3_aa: CASSPGAVDQPQHF

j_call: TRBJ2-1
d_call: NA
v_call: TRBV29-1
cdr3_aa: CSVSDGLYNEQFF

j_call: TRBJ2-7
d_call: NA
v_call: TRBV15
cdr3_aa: CATSREPRPRWPYEQYF

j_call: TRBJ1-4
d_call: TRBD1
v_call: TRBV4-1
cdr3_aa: CASSRPQGAQRTNEKLFF

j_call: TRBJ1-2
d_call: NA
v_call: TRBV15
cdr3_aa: CATSPRLPRQRSNYGYTF

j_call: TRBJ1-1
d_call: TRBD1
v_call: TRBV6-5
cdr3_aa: CASSKDRGRNTEAFF

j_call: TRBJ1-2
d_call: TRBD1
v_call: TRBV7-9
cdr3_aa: CASSYQTGQGAYGYTF